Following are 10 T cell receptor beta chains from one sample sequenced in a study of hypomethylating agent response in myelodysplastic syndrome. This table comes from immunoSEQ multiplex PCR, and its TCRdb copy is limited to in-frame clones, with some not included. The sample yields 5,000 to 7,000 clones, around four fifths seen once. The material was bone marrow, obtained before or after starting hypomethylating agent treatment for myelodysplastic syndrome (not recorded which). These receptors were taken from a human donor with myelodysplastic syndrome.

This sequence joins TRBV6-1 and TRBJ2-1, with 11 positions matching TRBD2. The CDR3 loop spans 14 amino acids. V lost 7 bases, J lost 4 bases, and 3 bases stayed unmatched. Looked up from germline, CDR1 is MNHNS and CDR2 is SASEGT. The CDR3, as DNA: TGTGCCAGCATTAGCGGGGGGGCATACAATGAGCAGTTCTTC. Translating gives CASISGGAYNEQFF.

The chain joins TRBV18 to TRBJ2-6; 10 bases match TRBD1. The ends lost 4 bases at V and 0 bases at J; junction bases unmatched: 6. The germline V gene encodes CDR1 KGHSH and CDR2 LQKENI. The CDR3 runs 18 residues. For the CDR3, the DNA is TGTGCCAGCTCACACCGACAGGGGGCGACCTCTGGGGCCAACGTCCTGACTTTC. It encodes CASSHRQGATSGANVLTF.

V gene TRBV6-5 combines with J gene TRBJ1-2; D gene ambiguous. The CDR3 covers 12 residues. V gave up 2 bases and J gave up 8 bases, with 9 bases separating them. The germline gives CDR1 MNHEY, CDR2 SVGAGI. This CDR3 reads CASSYEKGGYTF. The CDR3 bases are TGTGCCAGCAGTTACGAAAAGGGAGGCTACACCTTC.

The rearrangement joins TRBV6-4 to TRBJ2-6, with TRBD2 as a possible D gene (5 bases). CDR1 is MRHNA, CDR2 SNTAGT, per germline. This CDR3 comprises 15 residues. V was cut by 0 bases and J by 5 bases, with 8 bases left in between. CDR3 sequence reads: CASSDSEGRANVLTF. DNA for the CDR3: TGTGCCAGCAGTGACTCCGAGGGAAGGGCCAACGTCCTGACTTTC.

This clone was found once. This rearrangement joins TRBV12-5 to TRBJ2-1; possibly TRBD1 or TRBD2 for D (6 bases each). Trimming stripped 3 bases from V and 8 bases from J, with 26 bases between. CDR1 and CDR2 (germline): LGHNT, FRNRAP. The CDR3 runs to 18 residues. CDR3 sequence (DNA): TGTGCTAGTGGTTTTCCAACCGGAGGGACACTTACTCCCCATGAGCAGTTCTTC. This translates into CASGFPTGGTLTPHEQFF.

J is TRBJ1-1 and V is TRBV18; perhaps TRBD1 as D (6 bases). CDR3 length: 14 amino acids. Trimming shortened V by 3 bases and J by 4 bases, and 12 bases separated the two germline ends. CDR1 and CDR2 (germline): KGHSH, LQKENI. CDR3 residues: CASSPEGGGTEAFF. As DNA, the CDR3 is TGTGCCAGCTCACCGGAAGGGGGGGGCACTGAAGCTTTCTTT.

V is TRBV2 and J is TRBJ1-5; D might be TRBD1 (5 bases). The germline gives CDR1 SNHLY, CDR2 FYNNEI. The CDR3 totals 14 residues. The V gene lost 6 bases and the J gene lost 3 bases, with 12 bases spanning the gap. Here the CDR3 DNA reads TGTGCCAGCAGGGCGACAGCTAACAATCAGCCCCAGCATTTT. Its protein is CASRATANNQPQHF.

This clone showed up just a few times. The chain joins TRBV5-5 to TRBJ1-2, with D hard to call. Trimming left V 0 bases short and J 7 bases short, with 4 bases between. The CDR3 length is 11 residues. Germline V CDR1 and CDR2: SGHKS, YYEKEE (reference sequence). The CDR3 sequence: CASSLDAGYTF. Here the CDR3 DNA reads TGTGCCAGCAGCTTGGACGCTGGCTACACCTTC.

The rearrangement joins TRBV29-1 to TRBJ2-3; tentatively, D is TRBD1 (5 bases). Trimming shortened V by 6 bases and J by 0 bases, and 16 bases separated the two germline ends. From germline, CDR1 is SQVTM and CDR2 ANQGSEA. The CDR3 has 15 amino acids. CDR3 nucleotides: TGCAGCGTCGGTGTAGGGGATACTAGCACAGATACGCAGTATTTT. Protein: CSVGVGDTSTDTQYF.

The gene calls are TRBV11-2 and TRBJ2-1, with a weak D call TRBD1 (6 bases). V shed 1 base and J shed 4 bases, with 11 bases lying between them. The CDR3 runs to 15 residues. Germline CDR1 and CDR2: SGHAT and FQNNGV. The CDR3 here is CASSLAGHTYNEQFF. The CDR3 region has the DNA TGTGCCAGCAGCTTAGCGGGACATACTTACAATGAGCAGTTCTTC.